This note documents a single T cell receptor beta chain sequence. This clone's antigen is unknown. Base qualities are missing; no much larger clone stands one base away. For repertoire sequencing, TCR beta CDR3 regions were amplified from RNA transcripts. The first round was an RT-PCR using HTBI primers with the Qiagen OneStep RT-PCR kit, and this first round was followed by a second-round multiplex PCR, then size selection and purification. Sequencing of the libraries was carried out on an Illumina HiSeq2000 in paired-end mode with 100 bp reads. Regarding the original processing steps: SOAPnuke was used to process the reads, throwing out any read that had adapters, had uncalled bases, had a mean Phred below 15, or lacked an exact constant-primer or identifier match. COPE v1.2.5 was used to merge high-quality paired reads. Each unique nucleotide sequence was defined as a clonotype, and clonotypes were aligned to IMGT TRB V, D and J references with MiTCR v1.1. Analysis was restricted to V-J combinations with a frequency above 0.0001, which covered 99.2% of repertoires. A TCR clonal expansion and chaos score per V-J combination was defined as the ratio of F50 clonal expansion to chaos observed in the TCRdist matrix. Features were reduced by Welch's t-statistics and random forest to more than 10 V-J combinations, which fed a naive Bayes classifier. Thyroid-blood repertoire similarity was quantified with the Morisita-Horn index. TCRdb reprocessing: public reads trimmed at Q25 with fastp, clones called with MiXCR, in-frame beta chains kept. Each CDR3 protein gets just one entry, which takes the most common genes and DNA from the rows behind it. Here the V and J calls rest on TCRdb's processing, not on the authors' analysis. This sample is represented by more than 1,000,000 distinct CDR3 sequences; 35% to 45% of them were singletons. The ten largest clones represent over 8.5% of the sample.

Taken from the germline V gene, the CDR1 and CDR2 loops are MDHEN and SYDVKM. Trimming takes 7 bases from V and 5 bases from J, and the germline ends sit 12 bases apart. The CDR3 has 12 amino acids, counting the end cysteine and phenylalanine. Just the 36-base CDR3 DNA is kept, in frame starting at base 1. Patients with hyperthyroidism were aged 18 to 65 years, had been newly diagnosed, and had a disease duration of less than 2 months. Patients with other autoimmune diseases, uncontrolled infections, pregnancy or lactation were excluded from the study. Clinical symptoms, serum thyroxine, TRAb, thyroid ultrasound and orbital computed tomography were used for diagnosis. Total RNA was extracted with Trizol reagent and quality-checked on an Agilent 2100 Bioanalyzer. The record originates from a study of Graves' ophthalmopathy and Graves' hyperthyroidism (dated by TCRdb to about 2018). At the level of the whole study: Hyperthyroidism was considered stable if no progression to ophthalmopathy occurred within 18 months of follow-up. Once sampling was done, hyperthyroidism patients were given methimazole at a starting dose of 30 mg daily, while ophthalmopathy patients were given high-dose intravenous methylprednisolone. An independent validation cohort was composed of approximately 19 hyperthyroidism patients and 17 patients who later progressed from hyperthyroidism to ophthalmopathy. A discovery set of 95 to 100 patients (43 ophthalmopathy, 55 to 60 stable hyperthyroidism) was enrolled to explore V-J signatures distinguishing ophthalmopathy from hyperthyroidism. The study used TCR beta repertoire signatures to distinguish Graves' ophthalmopathy from Graves' hyperthyroidism and to predict progression to ophthalmopathy. T-cell repertoires of thyroid tissue and blood were compared in 5 or 6 hyperthyroidism patients. In total, 135 blood samples were TCR-sequenced: 40 to 45 ophthalmopathy, 80 or so hyperthyroidism and some 17 hyperthyroidism-to-ophthalmopathy patients.

Results and caveats for the whole study, not just this receptor: In cross-validation, the 13-signature model distinguished ophthalmopathy from stable hyperthyroidism with approximately 85% sensitivity and around 81% specificity, and in the test set the corresponding values were roughly 80% and 76%. Most of the expanded thyroid clonotypes with a frequency above 0.001 were also detected in blood, and it was suggested that the thyroid immune response may be reflected by blood repertoires. No statistical method was used to set the sample size in advance, and the investigators knew which group each participant was assigned to. In validation, the model predicted ophthalmopathy progression with 70.59% sensitivity and roughly 72% specificity; roughly eleven predicted patients were CT-confirmed with GO in a median of around 6 months.

The clonotype was recovered from an adult man with Graves' hyperthyroidism. The chain is encoded by TRBV28 joined to TRBJ2-7, with the identity of the D gene unclear. Input material: peripheral blood or thyroid tissue (not recorded which). The CDR3 protein: CASTRGGNEQYF. The DNA reads as follows: TGTGCCAGCACCCGCGGCGGCAACGAGCAGTACTTC. Joined to the reference TRBV28 and TRBJ2-7 proteins, this CDR3 gives the full variable domain: DVKVTQSSRYLVKRTGEKVFLECVQDMDHENMFWYRQDPGLGLRLIYFSYDVKMKEKGDIPEGYSVSREKKERFSLILESASTNQTSMYLCASTRGGNEQYFGPGTRLTVT.